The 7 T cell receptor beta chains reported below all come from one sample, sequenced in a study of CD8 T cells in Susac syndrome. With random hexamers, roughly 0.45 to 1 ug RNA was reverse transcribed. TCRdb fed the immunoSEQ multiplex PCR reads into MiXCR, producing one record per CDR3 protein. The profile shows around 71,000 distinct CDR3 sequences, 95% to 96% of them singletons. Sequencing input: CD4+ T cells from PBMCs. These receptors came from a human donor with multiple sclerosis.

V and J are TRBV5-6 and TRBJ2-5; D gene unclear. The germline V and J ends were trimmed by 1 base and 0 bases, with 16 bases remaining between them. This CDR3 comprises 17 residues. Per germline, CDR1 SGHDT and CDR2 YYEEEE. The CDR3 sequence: CASSLRLLKVHQETQYF. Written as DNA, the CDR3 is TGTGCCAGCAGCTTGAGGCTGTTGAAAGTCCACCAAGAGACCCAGTACTTC.

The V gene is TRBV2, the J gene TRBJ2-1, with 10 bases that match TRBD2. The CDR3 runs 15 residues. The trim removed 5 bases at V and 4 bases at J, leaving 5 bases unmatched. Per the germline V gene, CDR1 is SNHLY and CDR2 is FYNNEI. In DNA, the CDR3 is TGTGCCAGCAGTCGGACTAGCGGCGGATACAATGAGCAGTTCTTC. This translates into CASSRTSGGYNEQFF.

This CDR3 is CASSQSRGLAEQYF. CDR3 DNA: TGTGCCAGCAGCCAATCCAGGGGGTTGGCCGAGCAGTACTTC. This chain uses TRBV7-9 with TRBJ2-7; 7 positions agree with TRBD1. With V trimmed by 5 bases and J by 6 bases, 10 bases remained unmatched. The CDR3 loop spans 14 amino acids. Looked up from germline, CDR1 is SEHNR and CDR2 is FQNEAQ (reference sequence).

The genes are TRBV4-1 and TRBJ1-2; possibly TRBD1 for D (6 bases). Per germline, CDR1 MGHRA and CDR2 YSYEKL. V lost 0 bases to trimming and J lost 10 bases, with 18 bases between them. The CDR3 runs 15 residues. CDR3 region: CASSQDRLGTSTYTF. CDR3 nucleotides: TGCGCCAGCAGCCAAGATAGGCTCGGGACATCAACCTACACCTTC.

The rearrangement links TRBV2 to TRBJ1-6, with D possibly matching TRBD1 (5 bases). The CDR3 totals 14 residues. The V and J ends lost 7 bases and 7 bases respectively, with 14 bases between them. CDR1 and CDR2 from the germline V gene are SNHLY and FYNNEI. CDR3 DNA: TGTGCCAGCACCCCCCCCGGGGCGAATTCACCCCTCCACTTT. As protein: CASTPPGANSPLHF.

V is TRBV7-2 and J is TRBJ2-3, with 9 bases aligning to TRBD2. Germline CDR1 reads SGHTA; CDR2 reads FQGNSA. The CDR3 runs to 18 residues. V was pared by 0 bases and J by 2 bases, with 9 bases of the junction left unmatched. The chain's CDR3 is CASSLAGIAGETTDTQYF. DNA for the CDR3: TGTGCCAGCAGCTTAGCGGGGATAGCGGGGGAGACCACAGATACGCAGTATTTT.

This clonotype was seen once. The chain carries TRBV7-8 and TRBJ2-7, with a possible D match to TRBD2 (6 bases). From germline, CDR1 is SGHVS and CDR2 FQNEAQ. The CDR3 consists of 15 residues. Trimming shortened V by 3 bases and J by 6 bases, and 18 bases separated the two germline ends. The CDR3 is CASSFGRRGSGEQYF. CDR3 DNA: TGTGCCAGCAGCTTCGGGCGGCGGGGATCAGGCGAGCAGTACTTC.